This T cell receptor (beta chain) was recorded in a study of cytomegalovirus exposure and HLA in healthy donors. The study's findings and limits: An Asian-associated ancestry cluster reportedly showed fewer N-insertions than the approximately 620-donor mean in a later analysis. The study dropped some indistinguishable V segments, TRBV6-2 and TRBV6-3 among them. Earlier results showed most TCR beta V segments being productive about 87% or about 30% of the time. Later work showed greater clonal expansion in HLA-associated TCR beta chains than in equally common others.

Trimming removed 7 bases from V and 6 bases from J; junction bases left unmatched: 7. There are 13 residues in the CDR3. CDR1 is SNHLY, CDR2 FYNNEI, per germline. In this sample, this clone turned up once. What it recognizes is unknown. This PCR relied on a set of 60 Vbeta primers and 13 Jbeta primers. Produced via immunoSEQ multiplex PCR; TCRdb's table is partial and in-frame only. The table includes about 190,000 clones, more than 75% detected once. The rearrangement links TRBV2 to TRBJ1-2; the match to TRBD1 covers 8 bases. Sequences were obtained from PBMCs. This TCR was recovered from a man aged 25 to 45 in good health and CMV-seronegative. The CDR3 loop reads CASKLQGANGYTF. CDR3 sequence (DNA): TGTGCCAGCAAGTTGCAGGGGGCGAATGGCTACACCTTC.